The rows below give T cell receptor beta chains drawn from one sample of a study of OX40 agonist ivuxolimab in advanced cancers. This table comes from immunoSEQ multiplex PCR, and its TCRdb copy is limited to in-frame clones, with some not included. Of fewer than 90,000 clones listed, roughly 92% are singletons. Sequenced material: CD4+ or CD8+ T cells sorted from blood, taken in a trial of the OX40 agonist ivuxolimab. The receptors were sampled from an adult with an advanced solid tumor such as melanoma, head and neck, liver or kidney cancer. Both conserved end residues are part of each CDR3. A D gene is named only where the DNA matches it firmly. Rows give clone size only sometimes, using once, few, many, or a class for an expanded clone.

d_gene | j_gene | abundance | v_gene | CDR3nt | CDR3aa
NA | TRBJ2-1 | NA | TRBV11-3 | TGTGCCAGCAGTGGACAGTCCTACAATGAGCAGTTCTTC | CASSGQSYNEQFF
NA | TRBJ1-1 | NA | TRBV7-9 | TGTGCCAGCAGCACCCAGGAGTACACTGAAGCTTTCTTT | CASSTQEYTEAFF
TRBD1 | TRBJ1-2 | once | TRBV7-2 | TGTGCCAGCAGCCCCCGGGCAGGGGGCATCGGCTACACCTTC | CASSPRAGGIGYTF
NA | TRBJ2-7 | few | TRBV2 | TGTGCCAGCAGTGGAGACTACGAGCAGTACTTC | CASSGDYEQYF
TRBD2 | TRBJ2-5 | NA | TRBV7-7 | TGTGCTAGCAGCTTATACGGGGGGGGACAAGAGACCCAGTACTTC | CASSLYGGGQETQYF
NA | TRBJ1-6 | NA | TRBV6-1 | TGTGCCAGCACTGCCATCATGAATTCACCCCTCCACTTT | CASTAIMNSPLHF
NA | TRBJ2-7 | NA | TRBV2 | TGTGCCAGCAGCGACCCAGGGTTGTACGAGCAGTACTTC | CASSDPGLYEQYF
NA | TRBJ1-1 | NA | TRBV5-8 | TGTGCCAGCAGCTTGGTGCAGATACCGAACACTGAAGCTTTCTTT | CASSLVQIPNTEAFF
NA | TRBJ2-2 | NA | TRBV5-1 | TGCGCCAGCAGCTTAGAGGTTAGGTCCGGGGAGCTGTTTTTT | CASSLEVRSGELFF
NA | TRBJ1-2 | NA | TRBV7-9 | TGTGCCAGCAGCCCTGTGAGGGATGGCTACACCTTC | CASSPVRDGYTF